This is a list of T cell receptor beta chains from one sample in a study of T-cell reconstitution after alpha-beta-depleted transplantation in children. TCRdb re-derived calls from the PCR reads in MiXCR, one entry per CDR3 protein. The repertoire holds 600,000 to 700,000 distinct CDR3 sequences, with roughly 15% as singletons. Specimen: PBMCs from the stem cell graft donor, collected from the stem cell graft. These receptors were taken from a human donor who donated a stem cell graft to a child with acute myeloid leukemia. Both conserved end residues are part of each CDR3. A D gene is named only where the DNA matches it firmly. The size entry is marked missing in some rows and otherwise reads once, few, many or a size class.

- | many | TRBJ2-5 | TRBV6-5 | TGTGCCAGCAGTGGAAACCCAGAGACCCAGTACTTC | CASSGNPETQYF
TRBD1 | many | TRBJ2-5 | TRBV12-3/TRBV12-4 | TGTGCCAGCAGTGGGGACAGCCAAGAGACCCAGTACTTC | CASSGDSQETQYF
- | many | TRBJ2-3 | TRBV5-1 | TGCGCCAGCAGTGCGACATCTAGCACAGATACGCAGTATTTT | CASSATSSTDTQYF
TRBD2 | many | TRBJ2-1 | TRBV4-3 | TGCGCCAGCAGCCAAGATAGCGGGGGCTCCTACAATGAGCAGTTCTTC | CASSQDSGGSYNEQFF
TRBD2 | - | TRBJ2-2 | TRBV7-2 | TGTGCCAGCACCAGCGGGGTAGAGACCGGGGAGCTGTTTTTT | CASTSGVETGELFF
TRBD1 | many | TRBJ1-4 | TRBV29-1 | TGCAGCGTTGATGGGACAGGAGGGAAACTGTTTTTT | CSVDGTGGKLFF
- | - | TRBJ2-1 | TRBV12-3/TRBV12-4 | TGTGCCAGCAGATCTCAGGGTTGGGTTTACAATGAGCAGTTCTTC | CASRSQGWVYNEQFF
- | few | TRBJ1-1 | TRBV29-1 | TGCAGCGTTGAAGTAGCAGGGATGAACACTGAAGCTTTCTTT | CSVEVAGMNTEAFF
- | many | TRBJ1-6 | TRBV7-2 | TGTGCCAGCAGCACTTACAGGCATACCAATTCACCCCTCCACTTT | CASSTYRHTNSPLHF
TRBD1 | many | TRBJ1-1 | TRBV20-1 | TGCAGTGCTAGAGAATACAGGGGCACTGAAGCTTTCTTT | CSAREYRGTEAFF
- | many | TRBJ1-2 | TRBV29-1 | TGCAGCGTTGAAGATGCAGGGGACTATGGCTACACCTTC | CSVEDAGDYGYTF
TRBD1 | many | TRBJ2-2 | TRBV20-1 | TGCAGTGCTAGAGAGGTGGGACAGGGGTACAACACCGGGGAGCTGTTTTTT | CSAREVGQGYNTGELFF
- | - | TRBJ2-7 | TRBV27 | TGTGCCAGCACCCCGGCCGGGCGGAAAATCTACGAGCAGTACTTC | CASTPAGRKIYEQYF
- | few | TRBJ2-1 | TRBV24-1 | TGTGCCACCAAAGGGGGGGCCACTGAGCAGTTCTTC | CATKGGATEQFF
- | few | TRBJ2-3 | TRBV4-3 | TGCGCCAGCAGCCAAGATCTTCGGATGAGGGCAGATACGCAGTATTTT | CASSQDLRMRADTQYF
TRBD1 | many | TRBJ1-5 | TRBV20-1 | TGCAGTGCTAGAGACCCAGGGGGCAGGGGGCTTATGCGTCAGCCCCAGCATTTT | CSARDPGGRGLMRQPQHF
- | - | TRBJ1-2 | TRBV15 | TGTGCCACCAGCAGAGATCCCGTTAACTATGGCTACACCTTC | CATSRDPVNYGYTF
- | many | TRBJ2-1 | TRBV5-1 | TGCGCCAGCAGTACCCCTTTCAGCAGCTCCTACAATGAGCAGTTCTTC | CASSTPFSSSYNEQFF
- | - | TRBJ2-3 | TRBV30 | TGTGCCTGGAGTGCATCAGGACCGCAAGATACGCAGTATTTT | CAWSASGPQDTQYF
TRBD2 | - | TRBJ2-5 | TRBV20-1 | TGCAGTGCTAGAGGTACTAGCGGGGAAGAAGAGACCCAGTACTTC | CSARGTSGEEETQYF
TRBD1 | many | TRBJ2-5 | TRBV6-4 | TGTGCCAGCAGTGTCTCAGGGGGAGAGACCCAGTACTTC | CASSVSGGETQYF
- | - | TRBJ2-1 | TRBV7-9 | TGTGCCCTCCAGGACAGAACGTTCTTC | CALQDRTFF
- | - | TRBJ1-1 | TRBV29-1 | TGCAGCGTTGGGGGTTTGGCGACTGAAGCTTTCTTT | CSVGGLATEAFF
TRBD1 | - | TRBJ2-7 | TRBV20-1 | TGCAGTGTTTTCGGACAGGAAGAGCAGTACTTC | CSVFGQEEQYF
- | - | TRBJ2-1 | TRBV24-1 | TGTGCGGCCAGTGATCCTGGGACATCCTACAATGAGCAGTTCTTC | CAASDPGTSYNEQFF
- | many | TRBJ1-5 | TRBV12-3/TRBV12-4 | TGTGCCAGCAGTTCCCGGGGGGTTGGCAATCAGCCCCAGCATTTT | CASSSRGVGNQPQHF
- | many | TRBJ2-5 | TRBV20-1 | TGCAGTGCTAGGGAGGGGAGTCAAGAGACCCAGTACTTC | CSAREGSQETQYF
TRBD1 | - | TRBJ2-2 | TRBV12-3/TRBV12-4 | TGTGCCAGCAGTTTAGGAGGACAGGGGGCGACCGGGGAGCTGTTTTTT | CASSLGGQGATGELFF
- | few | TRBJ1-1 | TRBV10-3 | TGTGCCATCAGTGACCCCGGCGGACAGCCTGAAGCTTTCTTT | CAISDPGGQPEAFF
- | many | TRBJ2-1 | TRBV10-3 | TGTGCCATCAGTGAGTCCCAGGGGCTCGGTGAGCAGTTCTTC | CAISESQGLGEQFF
- | many | TRBJ1-1 | TRBV7-3 | TGTGCCAGCAGCTTATTGGGCAACACTGAAGCTTTCTTT | CASSLLGNTEAFF
- | - | TRBJ1-2 | TRBV5-1 | TGCGCCAGCAGCTTGGAGTGGGCAGCTCTTGGCTACACCTTC | CASSLEWAALGYTF
- | many | TRBJ2-5 | TRBV20-1 | TGCAGTGCTAGAGGAAGACAGTACCAAGAGACCCAGTACTTC | CSARGRQYQETQYF
- | few | TRBJ1-1 | TRBV20-1 | TGCAGTGCGGGCAGTACTAACACTGAAGCTTTCTTT | CSAGSTNTEAFF
- | many | TRBJ2-5 | TRBV6-6 | TGTGCCAGCGGGGATGAGGAGACCCAGTACTTC | CASGDEETQYF
- | many | TRBJ2-1 | TRBV5-1 | TGCGCCAGCAGCTTGGGGCCGGCTCTCGGTAATGAGCAGTTCTTC | CASSLGPALGNEQFF
TRBD1 | many | TRBJ1-6 | TRBV20-1 | TGCAGTGCTAGGCCCGGGTGGACAGGGGATTCACCCCTCCACTTT | CSARPGWTGDSPLHF
- | - | TRBJ2-2 | TRBV4-2 | TGTGCCAGCAGCCCGACCCATCAGGGATCCACCGGGGAGCCGTTTTTT | CASSPTHQGSTGEPFF
TRBD1 | many | TRBJ1-2 | TRBV5-1 | TGCGCCAGCAGCTTGGCCGAGGGGGCCTATGGCTACACCTTC | CASSLAEGAYGYTF
- | many | TRBJ2-5 | TRBV20-1 | TGCAGTGCTAGCGGGGGGCCCAGGGAGACCCAGTACTTC | CSASGGPRETQYF
TRBD2 | - | TRBJ2-5 | TRBV5-1 | TGCGCCAGCAGCCCTAGACTAGCGGGGGAGGAAGAGACCCAGTACTTC | CASSPRLAGEEETQYF
- | many | TRBJ2-1 | TRBV20-1 | TGCAGTGCTGATGAATCGTCGGCCCGGGTGGGCAATGAGCAGTTCTTC | CSADESSARVGNEQFF
- | many | TRBJ2-7 | TRBV24-1 | TGTGCCACCAGTGATGGGGACGGCTACGAGCAGTACTTC | CATSDGDGYEQYF
- | many | TRBJ2-3 | TRBV29-1 | TGCAGCGTGAAGATGGGGCTCTGGACAGATACGCAGTATTTT | CSVKMGLWTDTQYF
TRBD1 | many | TRBJ1-2 | TRBV12-3/TRBV12-4 | TGTGCCAGCAGTTCAGGGGGATCAGGTGACTATGGCTACACCTTC | CASSSGGSGDYGYTF
TRBD1 | few | TRBJ1-5 | TRBV4-1 | TGCGCCAGCAGCCAACTAGACAGGGCGGGTCAGCCCCAGCATTTT | CASSQLDRAGQPQHF
TRBD1 | many | TRBJ2-1 | TRBV20-1 | TGCAGTGCTAGAGCCGGGACAGGGGGCTACAATGAGCAGTTCTTC | CSARAGTGGYNEQFF
- | - | TRBJ2-6 | TRBV27 | TGTGCCAGCAAGGGTGGGGCCAACGTCCTGACTTTC | CASKGGANVLTF
TRBD2 | many | TRBJ2-1 | TRBV20-1 | TGCAGTGCTGAGGGACTAAGTAATGAGCAGTTCTTC | CSAEGLSNEQFF
TRBD1 | few | TRBJ2-1 | TRBV5-1 | TGCGCCAGCAGCTTGGACAGGGGAGACAATGAGCAGTTCTTC | CASSLDRGDNEQFF
TRBD1 | many | TRBJ1-1 | TRBV20-1 | TGCAGTGCCGATCCCCAGGGGGTAGCTTTCTTT | CSADPQGVAFF
- | many | TRBJ2-2 | TRBV12-3/TRBV12-4 | TGTGCCAGCATCATGGGGGGACCCACGAACACCGGGGAGCTGTTTTTT | CASIMGGPTNTGELFF
TRBD1 | few | TRBJ2-1 | TRBV12-3/TRBV12-4 | TGTGCCAGCAGTTTAAGAGGCAGGGGGCCCCCTAACAATGAGCAGTTCTTC | CASSLRGRGPPNNEQFF